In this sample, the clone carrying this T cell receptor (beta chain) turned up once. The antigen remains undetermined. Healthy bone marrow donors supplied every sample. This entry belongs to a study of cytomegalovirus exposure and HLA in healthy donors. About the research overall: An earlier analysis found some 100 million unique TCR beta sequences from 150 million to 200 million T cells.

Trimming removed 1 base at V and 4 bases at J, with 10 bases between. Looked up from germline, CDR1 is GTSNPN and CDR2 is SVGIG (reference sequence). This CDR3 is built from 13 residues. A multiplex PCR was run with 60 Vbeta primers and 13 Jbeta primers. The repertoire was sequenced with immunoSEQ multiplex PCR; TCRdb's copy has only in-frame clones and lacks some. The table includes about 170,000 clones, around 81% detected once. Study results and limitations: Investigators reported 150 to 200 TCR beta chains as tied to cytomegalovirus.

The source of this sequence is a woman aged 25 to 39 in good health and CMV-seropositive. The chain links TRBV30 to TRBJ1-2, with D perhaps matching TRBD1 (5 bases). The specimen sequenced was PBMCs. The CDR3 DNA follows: TGTGCCTGGAGTGGGGGCCACGGCTATGGCTACACCTTC. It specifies CAWSGGHGYGYTF.